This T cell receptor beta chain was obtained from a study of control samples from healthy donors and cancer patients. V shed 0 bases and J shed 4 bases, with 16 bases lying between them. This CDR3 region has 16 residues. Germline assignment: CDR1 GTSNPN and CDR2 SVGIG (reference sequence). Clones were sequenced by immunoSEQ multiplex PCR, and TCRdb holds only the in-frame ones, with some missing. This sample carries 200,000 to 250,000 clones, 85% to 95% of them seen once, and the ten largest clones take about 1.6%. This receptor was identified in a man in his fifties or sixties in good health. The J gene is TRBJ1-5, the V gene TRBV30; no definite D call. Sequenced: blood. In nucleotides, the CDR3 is TGTGCCTGGAGTGTAGGGTCCATCATCAATAATCAGCCCCAGCATTTT. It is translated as CAWSVGSIINNQPQHF.